The clone carrying this T cell receptor (beta chain) was observed a single time. Primers included in the PCR were 60 Vbeta and 13 Jbeta primers. The repertoire was sequenced with immunoSEQ multiplex PCR; TCRdb's copy has only in-frame clones and lacks some. Here the sample spans over 130,000 clones, around 60% being singletons. Germline V lookup: CDR1 SNHLY, CDR2 FYNNEI. This CDR3 region has 15 residues. Unmatched junction bases numbered 3, after V lost 1 base and J lost 5 bases. These data are taken from a study of cytomegalovirus exposure and HLA in healthy donors. The TCR was taken from an older woman in good health and CMV-seropositive. The chain joins TRBV2 to TRBJ2-7; 12 bases are shared with TRBD2. Sequencing used PBMCs. The CDR3 region has the DNA TGTGCCAGCAGTGAAGGACTAGCGGGAGACCACGAGCAGTACTTC. Translated: CASSEGLAGDHEQYF.